The 23 T cell receptor beta chains listed next were all sequenced from one sample in a study of T cell responses to AZD1222 COVID-19 vaccine. The assay was immunoSEQ multiplex PCR, and TCRdb's table has in-frame clones only and misses some. The data hold some 130,000 clones, with more than 85% observed a single time. The specimen comprised peripheral blood, sampled on day 0 of AZD1222 vaccination. Receptors were obtained from an adult in good health.

The gene calls are TRBV5-1 and TRBJ1-2; D ambiguous. The CDR3 has 16 residues. Germline V gives CDR1 SGHRS, CDR2 YFSETQ. V was clipped by 0 bases and J by 7 bases, with 19 bases between them. Here the CDR3 DNA reads TGCGCCAGCAGCTTGGAGAATGGACCGACGGCGGGTGGCTACACCTTC. Translating it yields CASSLENGPTAGGYTF.

The CDR3 is CASSPQGATNEKLFF. The CDR3 nucleotides are TGTGCCAGCAGCCCCCAAGGAGCAACTAATGAAAAACTGTTTTTT. The chain combines TRBV9 with TRBJ1-4; D unclear. There are 15 residues in the CDR3. V was clipped by 4 bases and J by 0 bases, with 10 bases between them. Germline V gives CDR1 SGDLS, CDR2 YYNGEE.

This chain connects TRBV15 to TRBJ2-5; 8 positions match TRBD1. CDR1 LNHNV and CDR2 YYDKDF come from the germline V gene (reference sequence). This CDR3 is 15 amino acids long. V shed 1 base, J shed 5 bases, and the junction held 6 bases outside the gene matches. CDR3 residues: CATSRVQGARETQYF. The CDR3 DNA reads as TGTGCCACCAGCAGAGTTCAGGGGGCGAGGGAGACCCAGTACTTC.

The chain has TRBV11-1 and TRBJ2-1; 7 bases map to TRBD2. In germline, CDR1 is SGHAT, CDR2 FQDESV (reference sequence). The CDR3 is 14 amino acids. Trimming removed 1 base from V and 9 bases from J; junction bases left unmatched: 6. Written as DNA, the CDR3 is TGTGCCAGCAGCTTAGGGGCTAGCGGAAGTGAGCAGTTCTTC. It specifies CASSLGASGSEQFF.

The chain uses TRBV15 and TRBJ1-1; no reliable D call. Germline V gene data show CDR1 as LNHNV and CDR2 as YYDKDF (reference sequence). V was trimmed by 1 base and J by 4 bases, leaving 13 bases between them. CDR3 size: 15 residues. This CDR3 is CATSRGLGRSTEAFF. In DNA form, the CDR3 reads TGTGCCACCAGCAGAGGTCTTGGACGTAGCACTGAAGCTTTCTTT.

This chain links TRBV5-4 with TRBJ2-6; D remains ambiguous. This CDR3 is built from 17 residues. Germline V gives CDR1 SGHNT, CDR2 YYREEE (reference sequence). With 0 bases removed from V and 2 bases from J, the gap between germline ends came to 12 bases. CDR3 sequence (DNA): TGTGCCAGCAGCTTGGTCCAGGTGGATCCTGGGGCCAACGTCCTGACTTTC. Translation: CASSLVQVDPGANVLTF.

V gene TRBV6-6 combines with J gene TRBJ1-2, with TRBD1 as a possible D gene (6 bases). V was clipped by 2 bases and J by 5 bases, with 15 bases between them. Germline CDR1 reads MNHNY; CDR2 reads SVGAGI (reference sequence). The CDR3 contains 15 residues. The CDR3 nucleotides are TGTGCCAGCAGTTACCTCCCGACAGGCGGATATGGCTACACCTTC. Protein product: CASSYLPTGGYGYTF.

The V and J genes are TRBV12-3 or TRBV12-4 and TRBJ2-7, with D possibly TRBD2 on 6 matching bases. The V gene lost 3 bases and the J gene lost 6 bases, with 12 bases spanning the gap. The CDR3 is made up of 13 amino acids. The CDR3 bases are TGTGCCAGCAGTTTTCGACTAGGTTCCGAGCAGTACTTC. It encodes CASSFRLGSEQYF.

The rearrangement uses TRBV15 and TRBJ1-5; D perhaps matches TRBD1 (6 bases). Germline assignment: CDR1 LNHNV and CDR2 YYDKDF (reference sequence). V was cut by 3 bases and J by 6 bases, with 18 bases left in between. The CDR3 contains 16 residues. CDR3 loop: CATSRGPAGEGQPQHF. CDR3 DNA: TGTGCCACCAGCAGGGGCCCTGCAGGGGAGGGTCAGCCCCAGCATTTT.

V and J are TRBV4-3 and TRBJ1-2; D is unresolved. The germline CDR1 and CDR2 sequences are LGHNA and YSLEER. This CDR3 contains 17 residues. Trimming left V 0 bases short and J 4 bases short, with 18 bases between. The CDR3 is CASSQEWVRELSYGYTF. In nucleotides, the CDR3 is TGCGCCAGCAGCCAAGAATGGGTTCGGGAGCTCAGCTATGGCTACACCTTC.

This clone was detected once. The chain carries TRBV5-5 and TRBJ2-7, with a possible D match to TRBD1 (6 bases). CDR3 size: 15 residues. CDR1 and CDR2 from the germline V gene are SGHKS and YYEKEE (reference sequence). Trimming removed 1 base from V and 3 bases from J, with 14 bases in between. The chain's CDR3 is CASSLLQGVRYEQYF. For the CDR3, the DNA is TGTGCCAGCAGCTTGTTACAGGGCGTCCGCTACGAGCAGTACTTC.

V is TRBV20-1 and J is TRBJ2-1, with 10 bases lining up with TRBD2. The CDR3 is 15 residues long. Germline V gene lookup returns CDR1 DFQATT and CDR2 SNEGSKA (reference sequence). V dropped 3 bases and J dropped 4; count of bases not matched to a gene: 6. The CDR3 here is CSASSGLADYNEQFF. CDR3 nucleotides: TGCAGTGCTAGTTCCGGACTAGCGGATTACAATGAGCAGTTCTTC.

This clone was counted once. The genes are TRBV30 and TRBJ1-6, with no clear D. V was cut by 3 bases and J by 8 bases, with 8 bases left in between. Germline V lookup: CDR1 GTSNPN, CDR2 SVGIG (reference sequence). CDR3 length equals 12 residues. Here the CDR3 DNA reads TGTGCCTGGAGGGATAGGGATTCACCCCTCCACTTT. Amino acids: CAWRDRDSPLHF.

The chain recombines TRBV28 with TRBJ1-6; TRBD1 might be the D (5 bases). The germline V gene encodes CDR1 MDHEN and CDR2 SYDVKM. This CDR3 contains 13 residues. V gave up 3 bases and J gave up 9 bases, with 9 bases separating them. Here the CDR3 reads CASSFGTVSPLHF. CDR3 sequence (DNA): TGTGCCAGCAGTTTCGGGACGGTTTCACCCCTCCACTTT.

The chain links TRBV11-3 to TRBJ2-1, with 9 positions matching TRBD2. Germline V gives CDR1 SGHNT, CDR2 YENEEA. There are 16 residues in the CDR3. Losses at the gene ends were 5 bases for V and 1 base for J; bases not matched to a gene: 6. In DNA form, the CDR3 reads TGTGCCAGCAGCGGTTGGCGGGAGGGGTCCTACAATGAGCAGTTCTTC. This gives the protein CASSGWREGSYNEQFF.

The gene calls are TRBV19 and TRBJ2-6, with D unclear. The CDR3 sequence is 17 residues long. Trimming removed 0 bases at V and 0 bases at J, with 9 bases between. The germline V gene encodes CDR1 LNHDA and CDR2 SQIVND (reference sequence). The CDR3 DNA reads TGTGCCAGTAGTATAGAGGGGTTTAGCTCTGGGGCCAACGTCCTGACTTTC. Translation: CASSIEGFSSGANVLTF.

CDR3 in DNA: TGTGCCAGCAGTTTATACGGTCAGGGGGCAAACATTCAGTACTTC. Translated: CASSLYGQGANIQYF. The chain combines TRBV27 with TRBJ2-4; 8 bases agree with TRBD1. Germline CDR1 MNHEY, CDR2 SMNVEV (reference sequence). The CDR3 runs to 15 residues. V trimming: 1 base; J trimming: 6 bases; junction bases outside the gene matches: 5.

J is TRBJ1-3 and V is TRBV6-1; the D is unclear. V lost 3 bases to trimming and J lost 4 bases, with 16 bases between them. The CDR3 is 16 amino acids. The germline CDR1 and CDR2 sequences are MNHNS and SASEGT. CDR3 nucleotides: TGTGCCAGCAGTGAGAAAATGAGGGTAACGGGAAACACCATATATTTT. It specifies CASSEKMRVTGNTIYF.

The genes are TRBV11-3 and TRBJ2-2; a possible D gene is TRBD2 (5 bases). This CDR3 comprises 13 residues. Germline CDR1 SGHNT, CDR2 YENEEA. Trimming cost V 5 bases and J 8 bases, with 12 bases left between them. The CDR3 DNA is TGTGCCAGCAGCCAGTGGAGGACTGGGGAGCTGTTTTTT. Its protein product is CASSQWRTGELFF.

The rearrangement uses TRBV24-1 and TRBJ1-2; D remains ambiguous. The CDR3 has 12 amino acids. Germline V lookup: CDR1 KGHDR, CDR2 SFDVKD. Trimming removed 7 bases from V and 7 bases from J, with 12 bases in between. CDR3 nucleotides: TGTGCCACCAGGTCGGCAGAGGGTGGCTACACCTTC. This encodes CATRSAEGGYTF.

The gene calls are TRBV11-2 and TRBJ2-1; the D is unclear. This CDR3 is 16 amino acids long. Trimming cost V 5 bases and J 3 bases, with 17 bases left between them. Looked up from germline, CDR1 is SGHAT and CDR2 is FQNNGV. The DNA of the CDR3 is TGTGCCAGCAGCCCACATTTGGGAACACTCTACAATGAGCAGTTCTTC. This translates into CASSPHLGTLYNEQFF. The full variable domain, in which reference TRBV11-2 and TRBJ2-1 provide the parts outside the CDR3, is EAGVAQSPRYKIIEKRQSVAFWCNPISGHATLYWYQQILGQGPKLLIQFQNNGVVDDSQLPKDRFSAERLKGVDSTLKIQPAKLEDSAVYLCASSPHLGTLYNEQFFGPGTRLTVL.

The chain joins TRBV11-3 to TRBJ1-6, with D uncertain. Trimming shortened V by 3 bases and J by 8 bases, and 5 bases separated the two germline ends. CDR3 length: 12 residues. Germline loops: CDR1 SGHNT, CDR2 YENEEA. The CDR3 sequence is CASSFEDSPLHF. CDR3 nucleotide sequence: TGTGCCAGCAGCTTTGAGGATTCACCCCTCCACTTT.

V and J are TRBV6-5 and TRBJ1-3; D unresolved. Germline V gives CDR1 MNHEY, CDR2 SVGAGI. This CDR3 comprises 13 residues. V gave up 10 bases and J gave up 6 bases, with 16 bases separating them. The CDR3 bases are TGTGCCACCAACTCAAGGAGGGCAAACACCATATATTTT. This encodes CATNSRRANTIYF.